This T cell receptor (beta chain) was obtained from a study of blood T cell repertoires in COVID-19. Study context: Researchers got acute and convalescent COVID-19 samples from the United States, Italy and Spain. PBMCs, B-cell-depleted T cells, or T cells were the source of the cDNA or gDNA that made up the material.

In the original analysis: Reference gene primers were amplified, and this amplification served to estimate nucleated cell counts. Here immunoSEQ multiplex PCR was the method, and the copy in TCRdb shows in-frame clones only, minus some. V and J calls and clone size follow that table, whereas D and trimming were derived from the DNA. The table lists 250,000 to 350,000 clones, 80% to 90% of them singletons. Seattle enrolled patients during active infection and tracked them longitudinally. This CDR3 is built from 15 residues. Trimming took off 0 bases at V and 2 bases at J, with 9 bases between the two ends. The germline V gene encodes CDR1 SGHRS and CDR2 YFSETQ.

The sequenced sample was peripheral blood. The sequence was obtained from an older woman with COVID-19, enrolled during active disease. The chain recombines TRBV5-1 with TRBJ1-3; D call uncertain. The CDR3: CASSLDRYPGNTIYF. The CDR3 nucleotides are TGCGCCAGCAGCTTGGACAGATACCCTGGAAACACCATATATTTT.